A single sample gave rise to the 30 T cell receptor beta chains below, sequenced in a study of cytomegalovirus exposure and HLA in healthy donors. A multiplex PCR was run with 60 Vbeta primers and 13 Jbeta primers. Profiling relied on immunoSEQ multiplex PCR, and the TCRdb table lists in-frame clones only, not all of them. The sample contains roughly 160,000 clones, around 76% of which appear only once. Sequenced material: PBMCs. These TCRs come from a man in his sixties in good health and CMV-seronegative.

The J gene is TRBJ2-5, the V gene TRBV15; D is uncertain. V gave up 0 bases and J gave up 1 base, with 6 bases separating them. The germline V gene encodes CDR1 LNHNV and CDR2 YYDKDF (reference sequence). CDR3 length: 14 residues. The CDR3 loop is CATSRDKAQETQYF. CDR3 in DNA: TGTGCCACCAGCAGAGACAAAGCCCAAGAGACCCAGTACTTC.

Turning to this clone: A read error may account for a junction end that differs from germline. This sequence joins TRBV7-9 and TRBJ2-2, with TRBD2 matching 7 bases. The germline V gene encodes CDR1 SEHNR and CDR2 FQNEAQ (reference sequence). The CDR3 contains 14 residues. CDR3 bases: TGTTCCAGCAGCTTAATGGCGGGGGCCGGGGAGCTGTTTTTT. The encoded protein is CSSSLMAGAGELFF.

CDR3 sequence reads: CATHRDRGRNRAQHF. The CDR3 DNA sequence: TGCGCCACCCACCGGGACAGGGGGCGAAATCGGGCCCAGCATTTT. This chain uses TRBV10-1 with TRBJ1-5; 12 bases match TRBD1. The CDR3 is made up of 15 amino acids. V lost 10 bases to trimming and J lost 11 bases; unmatched junction nucleotides: 15. Germline V gives CDR1 WNHNN, CDR2 SYGVQD (reference sequence).

This rearrangement joins TRBV5-6 to TRBJ2-7; possibly TRBD1 for D (6 bases). CDR1 SGHDT and CDR2 YYEEEE come from the germline V gene. V lost 3 bases and J lost 3, with 10 bases in between. This CDR3 has 13 residues. The CDR3 sequence: CASSSQGYYEQYF. The CDR3, as DNA: TGTGCCAGCAGCTCCCAGGGGTACTACGAGCAGTACTTC.

This sequence joins TRBV11-3 and TRBJ2-1, with D tentatively TRBD2 (5 bases). In germline, CDR1 is SGHNT, CDR2 YENEEA. V was trimmed by 1 base and J by 2 bases, leaving 12 bases between them. The CDR3 spans 16 residues. The CDR3 loop is CASSLGGPGTYNEQFF. The CDR3 DNA reads as TGTGCCAGCAGCTTAGGGGGTCCGGGAACCTACAATGAGCAGTTCTTC.

This chain uses TRBV2 with TRBJ2-3, with a possible D match to TRBD1 (6 bases). Trimming removed 3 bases at V and 3 bases at J, with 10 bases between. CDR1 is SNHLY and CDR2 is FYNNEI in the germline V gene. The CDR3 consists of 14 residues. The CDR3 reads CASSERQGTDTQYF. The CDR3 DNA sequence: TGTGCCAGCAGTGAGAGGCAGGGGACAGATACGCAGTATTTT.

The chain carries TRBV5-6 and TRBJ2-4, with D maybe TRBD2 (7 bases). The ends were cut back, 0 bases at V and 12 bases at J, with 22 bases in the middle. The CDR3 totals 16 residues. From germline, CDR1 is SGHDT and CDR2 YYEEEE. CDR3 in DNA: TGTGCCAGCAGCTTGGATTCTCGGGGGGCACGATCGGATCAGTACTTC. Its protein is CASSLDSRGARSDQYF. The full variable domain, with the rest looked up from reference TRBV5-6 and TRBJ2-4, is DAGVTQSPTHLIKTRGQQVTLRCSPKSGHDTVSWYQQALGQGPQFIFQYYEEEERQRGNFPDRFSGHQFPNYSSELNVNALLLGDSALYLCASSLDSRGARSDQYFGAGTRLSVL.

This clone was counted only a few times. The junction departs from the called germline gene at one end, perhaps through a read error. The V and J genes are TRBV5-6 and TRBJ2-3; 10 bases align to TRBD2. The V gene's germline CDR1 is SGHDT and CDR2 YYEEEE. The CDR3 is made up of 13 amino acids. The CDR3: CASSFETSGVVCF. For the CDR3, the DNA is TGTGCCAGCAGCTTTGAAACTAGCGGGGTCGTGTGTTTT. Full variable domain (outside the CDR3, taken from reference TRBV5-6 and TRBJ2-3): DAGVTQSPTHLIKTRGQQVTLRCSPKSGHDTVSWYQQALGQGPQFIFQYYEEEERQRGNFPDRFSGHQFPNYSSELNVNALLLGDSALYLCASSFETSGVVCFGPGTRLTVL.

The genes are TRBV18 and TRBJ2-3, with 15 positions matching TRBD2. CDR1 is KGHSH and CDR2 is LQKENI in the germline V gene. Germline trimming cut 1 base from V and 5 bases from J; bases unmatched to any gene: 4. The CDR3 extends over 17 amino acids. The CDR3: CASSPLAGLAGGDTQYF. CDR3 bases: TGTGCCAGCTCACCACTGGCGGGACTAGCGGGAGGAGATACGCAGTATTTT. Using reference TRBV18 and TRBJ2-3 for the parts outside the CDR3, the full variable domain is NAGVMQNPRHLVRRRGQEARLRCSPMKGHSHVYWYRQLPEEGLKFMVYLQKENIIDESGMPKERFSAEFPKEGPSILRIQQVVRGDSAAYFCASSPLAGLAGGDTQYFGPGTRLTVL.

The chain links TRBV5-1 to TRBJ1-4; a weak D match, TRBD1 (5 bases). Per the germline V gene, CDR1 is SGHRS and CDR2 is YFSETQ. Trimming pared 0 bases from V and 8 bases from J, leaving 11 bases between. This CDR3 is built from 14 residues. The CDR3 region has the DNA TGCGCCAGCAGCTTGGATGGGGGGAGGGAAAAACTGTTTTTT. Its translation is CASSLDGGREKLFF.

This chain joins TRBV7-2 and TRBJ1-2; 9 positions agree with TRBD1. Germline V CDR1 and CDR2: SGHTA, FQGNSA. CDR3 length: 15 amino acids. V shed 5 bases, J shed 4 bases, and the junction held 8 bases outside the gene matches. This chain's CDR3 is CASSPRTGVSYGYTF. The DNA of the CDR3 is TGTGCCAGCAGCCCCCGGACAGGGGTGAGCTATGGCTACACCTTC.

This clone was counted between two and nine times. The chain couples TRBV5-1 to TRBJ1-2, with 7 bases lining up with TRBD1. Germline loops: CDR1 SGHRS, CDR2 YFSETQ. The CDR3 is 14 residues long. After removal of 3 bases from V and 4 bases from J, the junction contained 6 bases not matched to a gene. The CDR3 loop is CASSSLQGTYGYTF. CDR3 bases: TGCGCCAGCAGCTCGTTACAGGGGACCTATGGCTACACCTTC.

This clone was seen only once. This chain joins TRBV10-3 and TRBJ2-1; 10 bases fit TRBD2. Losses at the gene ends were 8 bases for V and 1 base for J; bases not matched to a gene: 14. This CDR3 is 18 amino acids long. Germline loops: CDR1 ENHRY, CDR2 SYGVKD. CDR3 amino acids: CAIQIAGTSVFSYNEQFF. As DNA, the CDR3 is TGTGCCATCCAGATAGCCGGGACTAGCGTCTTTTCCTACAATGAGCAGTTCTTC.

The chain joins TRBV19 to TRBJ1-5; 7 bases line up with TRBD1. This CDR3 region has 16 residues. Germline trimming cut 3 bases from V and 7 bases from J; bases unmatched to any gene: 12. The germline V gene has CDR1 LNHDA and CDR2 SQIVND (reference sequence). DNA of the CDR3: TGTGCCAGTAGTATTGTGACCAGGGGGTATGGACAGCCCCAGCATTTT. Its translation: CASSIVTRGYGQPQHF.

The rearrangement joins TRBV19 to TRBJ2-1; 7 bases agree with TRBD1. The CDR3 length is 14 residues. Per germline, CDR1 LNHDA and CDR2 SQIVND (reference sequence). V was pared by 3 bases and J by 9 bases, with 8 bases of the junction left unmatched. CDR3 loop: CASSMNPGQVEQFF. CDR3 nucleotide sequence: TGTGCCAGTAGTATGAACCCCGGACAGGTTGAGCAGTTCTTC.

J is TRBJ1-1 and V is TRBV18; possible D gene TRBD1, 6 bases. The ends were cut back, 5 bases at V and 1 base at J, with 14 bases in the middle. The CDR3 runs 15 residues. Per germline, CDR1 KGHSH and CDR2 LQKENI. The CDR3 sequence: CASSVQGSPNTEAFF. CDR3 nucleotide sequence: TGTGCCAGCTCAGTTCAGGGGTCCCCGAACACTGAAGCTTTCTTT.

The rearrangement links TRBV27 to TRBJ1-6, with 7 bases lining up with TRBD1. After removal of 4 bases from V and 5 bases from J, the junction contained 11 bases not matched to a gene. Germline V gene sequence: CDR1 MNHEY, CDR2 SMNVEV (reference sequence). The length of the CDR3 is 17 residues. In DNA, the CDR3 is TGTGCCAGCAGTTCTCCTTTGGCAGGGGGAAATAATTCACCCCTCCACTTT. Translated, it gives CASSSPLAGGNNSPLHF.

The J gene is TRBJ1-5, the V gene TRBV30, with D uncertain. Trimming cost V 2 bases and J 0 bases, with 5 bases left between them. Germline values: CDR1 GTSNPN, CDR2 SVGIG (reference sequence). This CDR3 spans 13 amino acids. The CDR3 nucleotides are TGTGCCTGGAGTTTCCTTAGCAATCAGCCCCAGCATTTT. Its translation is CAWSFLSNQPQHF.

This chain links TRBV9 with TRBJ2-1; TRBD1 is a possible D gene (5 bases). CDR3 length: 13 amino acids. Trimming removed 2 bases at V and 5 bases at J, with 8 bases between. Germline CDR1 and CDR2: SGDLS and YYNGEE. The CDR3 DNA reads as TGTGCCAGCAGCGTGCTGACAGACAATGAGCAGTTCTTC. It yields the protein CASSVLTDNEQFF.

DNA of the CDR3: TGTGCCAGCAGCTTAGAATCACAAGAGACCCAGTACTTC. Protein sequence: CASSLESQETQYF. The gene calls are TRBV11-2 and TRBJ2-5; D gene uncertain. The length of the CDR3 is 13 residues. Germline V gene lookup returns CDR1 SGHAT and CDR2 FQNNGV. V was trimmed by 0 bases and J by 2 bases, leaving 4 bases between them.

This clone appeared a few times. CDR3 DNA: TGTGCCAGCAGCGTAGGGGTTAGCGGGAGCGAGACCCAGTACTTC. Protein product: CASSVGVSGSETQYF. The chain carries TRBV9 and TRBJ2-5, with TRBD2 matching over 9 bases. Germline V lookup: CDR1 SGDLS, CDR2 YYNGEE. With 0 bases clipped from V and 5 bases from J, the junction kept 5 bases outside the gene matches. The CDR3 extends over 15 amino acids. The whole variable domain, filled in from reference TRBV9 and TRBJ2-5, reads DSGVTQTPKHLITATGQRVTLRCSPRSGDLSVYWYQQSLDQGLQFLIQYYNGEERAKGNILERFSAQQFPDLHSELNLSSLELGDSALYFCASSVGVSGSETQYFGPGTRLLVL.

The chain couples TRBV6-6 to TRBJ2-1; TRBD1 matches at 9 bases. This CDR3 spans 15 amino acids. Trimming removed 2 bases from V and 3 bases from J; junction bases left unmatched: 2. CDR1 is MNHNY and CDR2 is SVGAGI in the germline V gene (reference sequence). The CDR3 nucleotides are TGTGCCAGCAGTTACCGGGACAGGGTCTACAATGAGCAGTTCTTC. It specifies CASSYRDRVYNEQFF.

This clone came up a few times. The chain recombines TRBV19 with TRBJ1-3; D remains unclear. The germline V and J ends were trimmed by 9 bases and 0 bases, with 12 bases remaining between them. This CDR3 region has 14 residues. Per germline, CDR1 LNHDA and CDR2 SQIVND (reference sequence). The chain's CDR3 is CASKTRGSGNTIYF. The DNA of the CDR3 is TGTGCCAGCAAGACACGGGGCTCTGGAAACACCATATATTTT.

The gene calls are TRBV9 and TRBJ2-1; 12 nucleotides line up with TRBD2. Germline lookup yields CDR1 SGDLS and CDR2 YYNGEE. Unmatched junction bases numbered 13, after V lost 3 bases and J lost 6 bases. This CDR3 has 18 amino acids. The CDR3 DNA reads as TGTGCCAGCAGCGCGCGGGACAGAGGGACTAGCGGGCTCAATGAGCAGTTCTTC. Translated: CASSARDRGTSGLNEQFF.

V and J are TRBV7-3 and TRBJ2-3, with 13 bases identical to TRBD2. V lost 5 bases and J lost 1; bases outside the gene matches: 3. The CDR3 runs to 16 residues. CDR1 is SGHTA, CDR2 FQGTGA, per germline. The CDR3 DNA follows: TGTGCCAGCAGCCAAGGGACTAGCGGGGGCACAGATACGCAGTATTTT. Translated: CASSQGTSGGTDTQYF.

The CDR3 DNA sequence: TGCGCCAGCAGCTTGTTAACTAGCGGGGTCAACACAGATACGCAGTATTTT. Its protein is CASSLLTSGVNTDTQYF. The chain employs TRBV5-1 and TRBJ2-3; 10 bases align to TRBD2. The germline V gene encodes CDR1 SGHRS and CDR2 YFSETQ. The V segment lost 1 base and the J segment 2 bases; nucleotides outside the gene matches: 7. The CDR3 spans 17 residues. Variable domain in full (rest from reference TRBV5-1 and TRBJ2-3): KAGVTQTPRYLIKTRGQQVTLSCSPISGHRSVSWYQQTPGQGLQFLFEYFSETQRNKGNFPGRFSGRQFSNSRSEMNVSTLELGDSALYLCASSLLTSGVNTDTQYFGPGTRLTVL.

The V and J genes are TRBV29-1 and TRBJ2-5; 8 bases map to TRBD1. The germline V gene encodes CDR1 SQVTM and CDR2 ANQGSEA. The CDR3 sequence is 14 residues long. V shed 3 bases and J 2 bases; nucleotides not matched to a gene: 5. In nucleotides, the CDR3 is TGCAGCGTTGATTTGACAGGGGATCAAGAGACCCAGTACTTC. Translating gives CSVDLTGDQETQYF.

This clone has only a few counts. The chain has TRBV5-1 and TRBJ2-3; the D gene is possibly TRBD1 (7 bases). This CDR3 has 12 amino acids. Germline CDR1 reads SGHRS; CDR2 reads YFSETQ. The V gene lost 5 bases and the J gene lost 8 bases, with 12 bases spanning the gap. Here the CDR3 reads CASREGASTQYF. The CDR3, as DNA: TGCGCCAGCAGGGAGGGGGCTAGTACGCAGTATTTT.

The V and J genes are TRBV9 and TRBJ1-4, with 7 bases matching TRBD1. Germline-derived CDR1 and CDR2 are SGDLS and YYNGEE. This CDR3 spans 15 amino acids. The junction had 5 bases not matched to a gene; V was cut back by 2 bases and J by 4 bases. The CDR3 DNA reads TGTGCCAGCAGCGTGACGGGACAGAGTAATGAAAAACTGTTTTTT. Its protein product is CASSVTGQSNEKLFF.

This clone was seen only a few times. V usage is TRBV10-2 and J usage is TRBJ1-4, with D possibly being TRBD1 (5 bases). The CDR3 length is 14 residues. Germline V gene sequence: CDR1 WSHSY, CDR2 SAAADI. Between the trimmed V and J ends, which lost 3 bases and 6 bases, there was a span of 11 bases. DNA of the CDR3: TGCGCCAGCAGTGAATCGGGGGGGGATGAAAAACTGTTTTTT. Amino acids: CASSESGGDEKLFF.